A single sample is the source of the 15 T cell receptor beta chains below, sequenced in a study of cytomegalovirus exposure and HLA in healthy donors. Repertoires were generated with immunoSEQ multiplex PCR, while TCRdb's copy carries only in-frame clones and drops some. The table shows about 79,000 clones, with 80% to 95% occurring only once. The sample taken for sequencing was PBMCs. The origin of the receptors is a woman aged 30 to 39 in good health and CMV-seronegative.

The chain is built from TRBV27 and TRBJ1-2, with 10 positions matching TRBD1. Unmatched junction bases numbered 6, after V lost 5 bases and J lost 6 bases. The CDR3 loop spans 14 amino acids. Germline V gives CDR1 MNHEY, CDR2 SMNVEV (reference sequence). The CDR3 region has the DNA TGTGCCAGCAGTACCCGGGACAGGGGAAATGGCTACACCTTC. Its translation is CASSTRDRGNGYTF.

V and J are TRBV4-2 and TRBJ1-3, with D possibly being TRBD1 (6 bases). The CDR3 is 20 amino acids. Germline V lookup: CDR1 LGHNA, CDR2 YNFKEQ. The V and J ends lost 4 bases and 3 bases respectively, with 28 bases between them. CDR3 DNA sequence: TGTGCCAGCAGCCGAGCAGGGGTCCCTAAATCCGCGGCAGATGGAAACACCATATATTTT. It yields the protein CASSRAGVPKSAADGNTIYF.

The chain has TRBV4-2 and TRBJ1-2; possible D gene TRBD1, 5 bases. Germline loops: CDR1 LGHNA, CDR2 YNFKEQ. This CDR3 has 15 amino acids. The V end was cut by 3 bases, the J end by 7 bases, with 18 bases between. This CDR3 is CASSHLGGPEGGYTF. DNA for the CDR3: TGTGCCAGCAGCCACCTCGGGGGTCCCGAGGGTGGCTACACCTTC.

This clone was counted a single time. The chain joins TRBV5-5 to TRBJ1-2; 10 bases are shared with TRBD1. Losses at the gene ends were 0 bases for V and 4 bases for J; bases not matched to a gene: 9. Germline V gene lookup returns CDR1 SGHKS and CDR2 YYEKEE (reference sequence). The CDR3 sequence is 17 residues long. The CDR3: CASSLGQGAQIAYGYTF. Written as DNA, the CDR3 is TGTGCCAGCAGCTTGGGACAGGGGGCGCAAATTGCCTATGGCTACACCTTC.

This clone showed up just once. CDR3 sequence reads: CASRVTGNTIYF. DNA for the CDR3: TGTGCCTCCAGGGTGACGGGAAACACCATATATTTT. This sequence joins TRBV6-1 and TRBJ1-3; weak D call: TRBD1 (5 bases). The germline gives CDR1 MNHNS, CDR2 SASEGT. The CDR3 has 12 amino acids. The V gene lost 11 bases and the J gene lost 4 bases, with 12 bases spanning the gap.

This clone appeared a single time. This CDR3 reads CAWSALGQLNTEAFF. The DNA for the CDR3 is TGTGCCTGGAGCGCCCTCGGACAGTTGAACACTGAAGCTTTCTTT. The rearrangement uses TRBV30 and TRBJ1-1, with D maybe TRBD1 (6 bases). Trimming took 3 bases from V and 0 from J, leaving 14 bases between them. This CDR3 comprises 15 residues. Per germline, CDR1 GTSNPN and CDR2 SVGIG (reference sequence).

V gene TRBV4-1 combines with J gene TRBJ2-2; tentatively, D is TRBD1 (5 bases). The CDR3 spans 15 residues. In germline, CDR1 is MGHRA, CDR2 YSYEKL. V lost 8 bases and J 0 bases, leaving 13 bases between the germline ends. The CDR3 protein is CASFDSPSNTGELFF. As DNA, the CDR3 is TGCGCCAGCTTTGACAGCCCTTCGAACACCGGGGAGCTGTTTTTT.

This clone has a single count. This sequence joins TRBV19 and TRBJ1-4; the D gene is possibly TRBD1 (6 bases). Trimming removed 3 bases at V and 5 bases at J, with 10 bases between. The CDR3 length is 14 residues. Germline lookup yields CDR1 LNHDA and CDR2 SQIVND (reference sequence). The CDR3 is CASSIGQGNEKLFF. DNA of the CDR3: TGTGCCAGTAGTATCGGGCAGGGGAATGAAAAACTGTTTTTT.

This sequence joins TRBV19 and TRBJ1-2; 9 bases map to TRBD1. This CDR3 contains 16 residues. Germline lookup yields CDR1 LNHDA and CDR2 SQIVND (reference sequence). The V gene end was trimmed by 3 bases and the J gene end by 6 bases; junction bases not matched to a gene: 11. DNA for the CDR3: TGTGCCAGTAGTATTTTAACTCGGACAGGGGACAATGGCTACACCTTC. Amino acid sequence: CASSILTRTGDNGYTF. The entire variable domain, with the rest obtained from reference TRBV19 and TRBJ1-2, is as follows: DGGITQSPKYLFRKEGQNVTLSCEQNLNHDAMYWYRQDPGQGLRLIYYSQIVNDFQKGDIAEGYSVSREKKESFPLTVTSAQKNPTAFYLCASSILTRTGDNGYTFGSGTRLTVV.

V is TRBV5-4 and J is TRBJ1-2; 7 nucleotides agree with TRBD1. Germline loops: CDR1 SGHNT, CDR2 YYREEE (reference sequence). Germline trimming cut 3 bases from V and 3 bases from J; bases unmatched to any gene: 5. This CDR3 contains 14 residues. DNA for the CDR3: TGTGCCAGCAGCTCGAGACAGGGAGACTATGGCTACACCTTC. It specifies CASSSRQGDYGYTF.

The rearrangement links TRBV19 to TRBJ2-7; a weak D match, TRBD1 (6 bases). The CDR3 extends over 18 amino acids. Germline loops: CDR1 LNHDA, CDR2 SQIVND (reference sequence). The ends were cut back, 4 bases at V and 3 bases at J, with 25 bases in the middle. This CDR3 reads CASSTTRPGADVVYEQYF. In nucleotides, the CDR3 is TGTGCCAGTAGTACTACCCGGCCAGGGGCTGATGTAGTCTACGAGCAGTACTTC.

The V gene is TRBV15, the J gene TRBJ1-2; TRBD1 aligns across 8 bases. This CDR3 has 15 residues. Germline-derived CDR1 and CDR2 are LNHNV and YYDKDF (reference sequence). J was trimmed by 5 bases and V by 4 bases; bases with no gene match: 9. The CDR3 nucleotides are TGTGCCACCAGCATAATGGACAGGGATCTTTATGGCTACACCTTC. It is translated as CATSIMDRDLYGYTF.

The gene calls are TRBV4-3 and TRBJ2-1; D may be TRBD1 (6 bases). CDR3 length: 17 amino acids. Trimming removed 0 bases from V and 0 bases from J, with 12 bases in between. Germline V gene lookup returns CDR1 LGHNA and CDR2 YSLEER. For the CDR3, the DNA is TGCGCCAGCAGCCAAGAGGGACATCCAAGCTCCTACAATGAGCAGTTCTTC. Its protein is CASSQEGHPSSYNEQFF.

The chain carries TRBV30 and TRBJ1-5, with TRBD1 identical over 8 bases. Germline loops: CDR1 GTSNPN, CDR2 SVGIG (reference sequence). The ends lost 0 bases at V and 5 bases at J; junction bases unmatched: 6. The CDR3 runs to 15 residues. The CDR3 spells CAWSVARGLDQPQHF. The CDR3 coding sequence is TGTGCCTGGAGTGTCGCCAGGGGGCTCGATCAGCCCCAGCATTTT.

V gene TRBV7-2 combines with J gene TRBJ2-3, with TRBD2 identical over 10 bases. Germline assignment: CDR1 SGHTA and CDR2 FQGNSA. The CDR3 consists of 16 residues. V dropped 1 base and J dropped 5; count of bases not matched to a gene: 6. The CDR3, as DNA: TGTGCCAGCAGCTTAGGGCTAGCGGGGGCGGGAGATACGCAGTATTTT. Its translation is CASSLGLAGAGDTQYF. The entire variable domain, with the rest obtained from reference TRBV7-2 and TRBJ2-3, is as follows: GAGVSQSPSNKVTEKGKDVELRCDPISGHTALYWYRQSLGQGLEFLIYFQGNSAPDKSGLPSDRFSAERTGGSVSTLTIQRTQQEDSAVYLCASSLGLAGAGDTQYFGPGTRLTVL.